This T cell receptor beta chain was recorded in a study of shared clonotypes between healthy human individuals. Study-level information: In total, the donors were two women and a few men aged 18 to 49. There were three CD4 naive, three CD4 memory, two CD8 naive and one CD8 memory plates per donor. General study results and limits: Sorted-subset samples were not fully sequenced, rarefaction indicated.

Measured with immunoSEQ multiplex PCR; TCRdb has only the in-frame clones, and not every one. This sample has around 2.1 million clones; more than 85% occur once, and the top ten carry roughly 1.7%. Naivety among CD8 cells was defined by CD45RO negativity and positive CCR7 selection, thereby excluding terminally differentiated effector memory CD45RA+ cells. This clone is a singleton in its sample. The antigen remains undetermined. The germline gives CDR1 SEHNR, CDR2 FQNEAQ (reference sequence). Trimming pared 5 bases from V and 1 base from J, leaving 13 bases between. The CDR3 consists of 15 residues.

This chain uses TRBV7-9 with TRBJ2-3, with D tentatively TRBD1 or TRBD2 (5 bases each). The receptor was derived from a man in his late teens or twenties in good health. Some clones in this sample may be carry-over from other donors' samples. Sequenced material: naive CD8+ T cells from PBMCs. The CDR3 DNA sequence: TGTGCCAGCAGCAAAAGAAGAGGGGGCACAGATACGCAGTATTTT. Its protein product is CASSKRRGGTDTQYF.